The 28 T cell receptor beta chains below were found in one sample sequenced in a study of identical twins. TCRdb fed the 5' RACE reads into MiXCR, producing one record per CDR3 protein. This sample has about 340,000 distinct CDR3 sequences; around an eighth occur once, and the top ten carry around 7.2%. These sequences were also reported in another study, on yellow fever vaccine responses in identical twins.

The material sequenced was CD8+ T cells sorted from blood. Every receptor here comes from a young woman in good health.

This clonotype was found many times. The rearrangement joins TRBV29-1 to TRBJ2-2; TRBD2 matches at 9 bases. J was trimmed by 4 bases and V by 7 bases; bases with no gene match: 10. There are 15 residues in the CDR3. Germline CDR1 is SQVTM and CDR2 is ANQGSEA. CDR3 nucleotides: TGCAGCGGGGTAGCGGGAGTGGATGGCACCGGGGAGCTGTTTTTT. This translates into CSGVAGVDGTGELFF.

Many counts were recorded for this clonotype. V usage is TRBV29-1 and J usage is TRBJ2-1; D possibly corresponds to TRBD1 (6 bases). Trimming left V 7 bases short and J 3 bases short, with 13 bases between. Germline V gene sequence: CDR1 SQVTM, CDR2 ANQGSEA. CDR3 length equals 13 residues. The DNA of the CDR3 is TGCAGCGCCCGAGGGGGTGTCTACAATGAGCAGTTCTTC. Its protein product is CSARGGVYNEQFF.

The chain combines TRBV9 with TRBJ2-1; TRBD2 matches at 10 bases. From germline, CDR1 is SGDLS and CDR2 YYNGEE. This CDR3 is 15 amino acids long. Trimming cost V 3 bases and J 4 bases; bases outside gene matches: 4. The CDR3 is CASSEAGGPYNEQFF. The CDR3 DNA reads TGTGCCAGCAGCGAAGCGGGAGGGCCTTACAATGAGCAGTTCTTC.

The chain joins TRBV6-1 to TRBJ2-7; TRBD1 matches 9 bases. The V gene's germline CDR1 is MNHNS and CDR2 SASEGT. This CDR3 is built from 15 residues. J was trimmed by 4 bases and V by 0 bases; bases with no gene match: 4. DNA for the CDR3: TGTGCCAGCAGTGAAGCGCGGGACAGGGAGTACGAGCAGTACGTC. This encodes CASSEARDREYEQYV.

CDR3 in DNA: TGTGCCAGCAGCTTCTTTAGCTGGGGACTAGCGGGAGGGACCAATGAGCAGTTCTTC. This gives the protein CASSFFSWGLAGGTNEQFF. The chain combines TRBV11-2 with TRBJ2-1, with 16 bases aligning to TRBD2. With 3 bases clipped from V and 6 bases from J, the junction kept 11 bases outside the gene matches. Germline CDR1 SGHAT, CDR2 FQNNGV. The CDR3 consists of 19 residues.

This clonotype showed up just a few times. The rearrangement links TRBV20-1 to TRBJ2-6; TRBD1 agrees at 10 bases. The V gene end was trimmed by 0 bases and the J gene end by 3 bases; junction bases not matched to a gene: 8. The germline V gene encodes CDR1 DFQATT and CDR2 SNEGSKA (reference sequence). The CDR3 covers 18 residues. The CDR3: CSARDWDRGGNGANVLTF. In DNA, the CDR3 is TGCAGTGCTAGAGACTGGGACAGGGGTGGTAATGGGGCCAACGTCCTGACTTTC.

This clonotype was observed a handful of times. The CDR3 spells CASSISQGEHNEQFF. The CDR3 DNA reads TGTGCCAGCAGCATTAGTCAGGGGGAACACAATGAGCAGTTCTTC. This chain joins TRBV7-2 and TRBJ2-1; 7 bases map to TRBD1. This CDR3 contains 15 residues. Per germline, CDR1 SGHTA and CDR2 FQGNSA. V shed 5 bases and J 5 bases; nucleotides not matched to a gene: 9.

This sequence joins TRBV5-1 and TRBJ2-7, with 7 bases that match TRBD2. The V and J ends lost 0 bases and 5 bases, in that order; junction bases with no gene match: 5. The CDR3 length is 14 residues. Germline V gene sequence: CDR1 SGHRS, CDR2 YFSETQ. CDR3 sequence: CASSLGAGVDEQYF. The CDR3 DNA follows: TGCGCCAGCAGCTTGGGGGCGGGAGTGGACGAGCAGTACTTC.

The rearrangement joins TRBV4-1 to TRBJ2-1; 7 nucleotides align to TRBD2. V lost 0 bases to trimming and J lost 3 bases; unmatched junction nucleotides: 14. The CDR3 has 19 amino acids. Germline loops: CDR1 MGHRA, CDR2 YSYEKL. The CDR3 sequence is CASSQEGGLEGSGYNEQFF. Written as DNA, the CDR3 is TGCGCCAGCAGCCAAGAGGGAGGACTAGAAGGCAGTGGCTACAATGAGCAGTTCTTC.

The genes are TRBV5-1 and TRBJ2-5; D not resolved. Trimming removed 0 bases from V and 1 base from J, with 16 bases in between. Per germline, CDR1 SGHRS and CDR2 YFSETQ. The CDR3 length is 17 residues. The CDR3, as DNA: TGCGCCAGCAGCTTGGGTCGCATCAACCGAGGCCAAGAGACCCAGTACTTC. This sequence encodes CASSLGRINRGQETQYF.

The chain couples TRBV5-5 to TRBJ2-1; a weak D match, TRBD2 (6 bases). The CDR3 spans 13 residues. Trimming pared 3 bases from V and 8 bases from J, leaving 12 bases between. Looked up from germline, CDR1 is SGHKS and CDR2 is YYEKEE (reference sequence). CDR3 loop: CASSWGEGYEQFF. Here the CDR3 DNA reads TGTGCCAGCAGCTGGGGGGAAGGCTATGAGCAGTTCTTC.

This clonotype appeared many times. The V call is TRBV3-1, the J call TRBJ2-1, with 11 bases that match TRBD1. The trim removed 4 bases at V and 9 bases at J, leaving 14 bases unmatched. CDR3 length equals 17 residues. Germline lookup yields CDR1 LGHDT and CDR2 YNNKEL (reference sequence). This CDR3 is CASSPQLGTGGTGEQFF. The CDR3 DNA reads as TGTGCCAGCAGCCCCCAGTTGGGGACAGGGGGGACCGGTGAGCAGTTCTTC.

This clonotype showed up just a few times. The chain employs TRBV4-1 and TRBJ2-3; 10 bases align to TRBD1. There are 18 residues in the CDR3. V lost 2 bases to trimming and J lost 3 bases; unmatched junction nucleotides: 11. Germline lookup yields CDR1 MGHRA and CDR2 YSYEKL. Here the CDR3 DNA reads TGCGCCAGCAGCCAAAGAGGAGTCGGACAGGGGGTTACAGATACGCAGTATTTT. The encoded protein is CASSQRGVGQGVTDTQYF.

This clonotype came up many times. As DNA, the CDR3 is TGCAGTGCTAGAGATCGGAGGACTAGGGATGAGCAGTTCTTC. It translates to CSARDRRTRDEQFF. The V gene is TRBV20-1, the J gene TRBJ2-1, with 7 bases that match TRBD2. The CDR3 covers 14 residues. The ends lost 0 bases at V and 8 bases at J; junction bases unmatched: 7. Germline assignment: CDR1 DFQATT and CDR2 SNEGSKA (reference sequence).

The chain combines TRBV24-1 with TRBJ2-5, with 7 bases aligning to TRBD1. V dropped 3 bases and J dropped 1; count of bases not matched to a gene: 10. This CDR3 has 17 residues. From germline, CDR1 is KGHDR and CDR2 SFDVKD. This CDR3 is CATSDPKTRQGQETQYF. The CDR3 bases are TGTGCCACCAGTGATCCCAAAACCAGACAGGGCCAAGAGACCCAGTACTTC.

This clonotype was recorded a few times. The V and J genes are TRBV3-1 and TRBJ2-7; possible D gene TRBD1, 6 bases. The germline V and J ends were trimmed by 4 bases and 1 base, with 14 bases remaining between them. The CDR3 loop spans 15 amino acids. In germline, CDR1 is LGHDT, CDR2 YNNKEL (reference sequence). The CDR3 spells CASSPYPDRSYEQYF. The CDR3 nucleotides read TGTGCCAGCAGCCCATACCCGGACAGATCCTACGAGCAGTACTTC.

This clonotype was picked up a small number of times. The chain recombines TRBV4-1 with TRBJ2-2; D might be TRBD1 (5 bases). V lost 7 bases and J lost 2, with 11 bases in between. CDR1 and CDR2 from the germline V gene are MGHRA and YSYEKL. The CDR3 consists of 14 residues. The CDR3 region is CASTWTTNTGELFF. The CDR3 region has the DNA TGCGCCAGCACCTGGACAACCAACACCGGGGAGCTGTTTTTT.

A few counts support this clonotype. The chain links TRBV7-8 to TRBJ2-3; 9 positions match TRBD1. CDR3 size: 15 residues. Looked up from germline, CDR1 is SGHVS and CDR2 is FQNEAQ. The V and J ends lost 5 bases and 3 bases, in that order; junction bases with no gene match: 6. CDR3 nucleotide sequence: TGTGCCAGCAGCCCGGACAGGGGAAGGACAGATACGCAGTATTTT. Protein sequence: CASSPDRGRTDTQYF.

This clonotype appeared a few times. The chain employs TRBV6-2 or TRBV6-3 and TRBJ2-1, with 8 positions matching TRBD1. CDR3 size: 15 residues. From germline, CDR1 is MNHEY and CDR2 SVGEGT. V lost 1 base to trimming and J lost 4 bases; unmatched junction nucleotides: 3. The DNA for the CDR3 is TGTGCCAGCAGTTACTTTGGACAGGGTTACAATGAGCAGTTCTTC. It codes for CASSYFGQGYNEQFF.

This clonotype was seen repeatedly, ten times or more. This chain joins TRBV6-4 and TRBJ2-1; the match to TRBD2 covers 10 bases. CDR3 length equals 14 residues. The germline V gene encodes CDR1 MRHNA and CDR2 SNTAGT. V was pared by 2 bases and J by 6 bases, with 1 base of the junction left unmatched. In DNA form, the CDR3 reads TGTGCCAGCAGTGACGGACTAGCGGTCAATGAGCAGTTCTTC. This gives the protein CASSDGLAVNEQFF.

This clonotype was recorded a few times. The chain carries TRBV29-1 and TRBJ2-2; D remains unclear. The CDR3 sequence is 14 residues long. The germline gives CDR1 SQVTM, CDR2 ANQGSEA. The V gene lost 1 base and the J gene lost 5 bases, with 11 bases spanning the gap. CDR3 DNA sequence: TGCAGCGTTGAAGCACTCGGGTTGACCGGGGAGCTGTTTTTT. This sequence encodes CSVEALGLTGELFF.

This clonotype was observed a few times. The rearrangement uses TRBV28 and TRBJ1-1; the D is unclear. The V end lost 5 bases, the J end lost 5 bases, and 3 bases lay between the germline ends. This CDR3 comprises 10 residues. Looked up from germline, CDR1 is MDHEN and CDR2 is SYDVKM. The CDR3 here is CASSDTEAFF. The CDR3 nucleotides are TGTGCCAGCAGTGATACTGAAGCTTTCTTT.

The rearrangement joins TRBV5-6 to TRBJ1-2, with D hard to call. V lost 1 base, J lost 8 bases, and 15 bases lay in between. Germline V gene data show CDR1 as SGHDT and CDR2 as YYEEEE. The CDR3 spans 14 residues. The CDR3 DNA sequence: TGTGCCAGCAGCTTGAGGATGGCCCTCAGGGGCTACACCTTC. Encoded protein: CASSLRMALRGYTF.

This clonotype has more than one count but fewer than ten. The chain has TRBV27 and TRBJ2-7; TRBD2 matches 11 bases. After removal of 4 bases from V and 6 bases from J, the junction contained 8 bases not matched to a gene. The CDR3 contains 15 residues. The germline CDR1 and CDR2 sequences are MNHEY and SMNVEV (reference sequence). The CDR3 loop reads CASSYIAGGPLEQYF. The CDR3, as DNA: TGTGCCAGCAGTTATATAGCGGGAGGGCCCCTCGAGCAGTACTTC.

This chain uses TRBV27 with TRBJ2-2; TRBD2 agrees at 13 bases. With 4 bases clipped from V and 2 bases from J, the junction kept 10 bases outside the gene matches. Germline V gene data show CDR1 as MNHEY and CDR2 as SMNVEV (reference sequence). The CDR3 has 19 residues. The CDR3 protein is CASSSTPRTSGGNTGELFF. The CDR3 DNA is TGTGCCAGCAGTTCAACACCTCGGACTAGCGGGGGAAACACCGGGGAGCTGTTTTTT.

The chain carries TRBV10-3 and TRBJ1-1; possibly TRBD1 for D (6 bases). The CDR3 runs 18 residues. The germline CDR1 and CDR2 sequences are ENHRY and SYGVKD. V was trimmed by 0 bases and J by 5 bases, leaving 22 bases between them. The CDR3 region has the DNA TGTGCCATCAGTGAGTCCACGAGGGGGGGGGCGCGTGAGACTGAAGCTTTCTTT. It yields the protein CAISESTRGGARETEAFF.

The chain links TRBV7-9 to TRBJ2-1; D might be TRBD1 (7 bases). Trimming shortened V by 5 bases and J by 10 bases, and 18 bases separated the two germline ends. The CDR3 is made up of 14 amino acids. Germline V gene lookup returns CDR1 SEHNR and CDR2 FQNEAQ (reference sequence). The CDR3 protein is CASSVGGQSREQFF. The CDR3, as DNA: TGTGCCAGCAGCGTGGGGGGACAGTCGAGGGAGCAGTTCTTC.

In its sample, this clonotype was seen a few times. The chain joins TRBV29-1 to TRBJ2-1; D is unclear. This CDR3 comprises 10 residues. CDR1 is SQVTM, CDR2 ANQGSEA, per germline. Between the trimmed V and J ends, which lost 4 bases and 7 bases, there was a span of 5 bases. Written as DNA, the CDR3 is TGCAGCGTTGGATTAAATGAGCAGTTCTTC. It encodes CSVGLNEQFF.